Here is one TCR beta chain with its context. This specimen comes from a study of T-cell memory formation after mild COVID-19. From 5'RACE with constant-segment primers came TCR alpha and TCR beta cDNA libraries that carried sample barcodes and UMIs. TCRdb re-called the 5' RACE reads through MiXCR, storing one row per CDR3 protein. The table includes a few hundred thousand distinct CDR3 sequences, about 21% detected once. The V end lost 1 base, the J end lost 5 bases, and 11 bases lay between the germline ends. Germline V gene data show CDR1 as KGHSY and CDR2 as FQNENV. CDR3 length equals 14 residues. This rearrangement joins TRBV16 to TRBJ2-5; D call uncertain. Sequencing was carried out using PBMCs or a T cell subset sorted from them (not recorded which). This TCR was sampled from an adult woman who had mild COVID-19 (a few samples of this study predate the infection). Cell type and time point are not known. The CDR3 reads CASSQLKVSETQYF. The CDR3 DNA is TGTGCCAGCAGCCAATTGAAAGTTTCGGAGACCCAGTACTTC.